Listed here are 27 T cell receptor beta chains from one sample, sequenced in a study of shared clonotypes between healthy human individuals. The naive CD8 subset, CD45RO-negative cells positively selected for CCR7, excluded terminally differentiated effector memory CD45RA+ cells. Some clones are missing from TCRdb's copy, which holds only in-frame ones; the method was immunoSEQ multiplex PCR. The data hold about 2 million clones, with about 95% observed a single time. The sample was naive CD8+ T cells sorted from blood. The receptors were gathered from a man between 18 and 35 years old in good health.

The CDR3 loop reads CASSQERDFYNEQFF. CDR3 nucleotides: TGCGCCAGCAGCCAAGAGCGGGACTTTTACAATGAGCAGTTCTTC. The gene calls are TRBV4-3 and TRBJ2-1; tentatively, D is TRBD2 (6 bases). The CDR3 runs to 15 residues. Germline lookup yields CDR1 LGHNA and CDR2 YSLEER. Between the trimmed V and J ends, which lost 0 bases and 4 bases, there was a span of 10 bases.

The chain combines TRBV11-2 with TRBJ2-7, with TRBD1 identical over 7 bases. CDR1 and CDR2 from the germline V gene are SGHAT and FQNNGV. The CDR3 has 14 residues. The trim removed 3 bases at V and 3 bases at J, leaving 5 bases unmatched. In nucleotides, the CDR3 is TGTGCCAGCAGCTTCCGGGACAGAGTCTACGAGCAGTACTTC. This gives the protein CASSFRDRVYEQYF. Supplemented by reference TRBV11-2 and TRBJ2-7, the full variable domain reads EAGVAQSPRYKIIEKRQSVAFWCNPISGHATLYWYQQILGQGPKLLIQFQNNGVVDDSQLPKDRFSAERLKGVDSTLKIQPAKLEDSAVYLCASSFRDRVYEQYFGPGTRLTVT.

The rearrangement joins TRBV28 to TRBJ2-7; perhaps TRBD1 as D (7 bases). The CDR3 length is 17 residues. Trimming pared 5 bases from V and 0 bases from J, leaving 20 bases between. CDR1 and CDR2 from the germline V gene are MDHEN and SYDVKM. The CDR3 loop reads CASSPRGGGSLSYEQYF. The CDR3 region has the DNA TGTGCCAGCAGTCCAAGAGGAGGGGGCAGCCTCTCCTACGAGCAGTACTTC.

The gene calls are TRBV5-5 and TRBJ1-1; weak D call: TRBD1 (5 bases). The V gene's germline CDR1 is SGHKS and CDR2 YYEKEE (reference sequence). The CDR3 sequence is 13 residues long. Trimming stripped 0 bases from V and 7 bases from J, with 10 bases between. As DNA, the CDR3 is TGTGCCAGCAGCTTGGTGGGGAGGGGTGAAGCTTTCTTT. Translated, it gives CASSLVGRGEAFF.

This chain connects TRBV4-1 to TRBJ2-2; no reliable D call. With 5 bases removed from V and 6 bases from J, the gap between germline ends came to 10 bases. Germline assignment: CDR1 MGHRA and CDR2 YSYEKL. The CDR3 spans 13 residues. CDR3 region: CASSYDYSGELFF. CDR3 DNA sequence: TGCGCCAGCAGCTATGATTACTCCGGGGAGCTGTTTTTT.

A remark on this clone: The junction departs from the called germline gene at one end, perhaps through a read error. The CDR3 DNA sequence: TGCGCCAGCAGCTCCGGGACGGTCAAGAACTTC. The encoded protein is CASSSGTVKNF. This chain uses TRBV5-1 with TRBJ2-7; TRBD1 or TRBD2 may be the D gene (5 bases each). The length of the CDR3 is 11 residues. CDR1 is SGHRS, CDR2 YFSETQ, per germline.

This sequence joins TRBV29-1 and TRBJ2-1; 7 bases align to TRBD2. Germline V gene sequence: CDR1 SQVTM, CDR2 ANQGSEA. The CDR3 length is 17 residues. The V segment lost 0 bases and the J segment 5 bases; nucleotides outside the gene matches: 13. DNA for the CDR3: TGCAGCGTTGAAGATCTTAGTGGGAGGGAACAGAACAATGAGCAGTTCTTC. This gives the protein CSVEDLSGREQNNEQFF.

This clone was seen only once. V usage is TRBV19 and J usage is TRBJ1-2; D is unresolved. CDR1 and CDR2 from the germline V gene are LNHDA and SQIVND (reference sequence). CDR3 length equals 14 residues. V dropped 4 bases and J dropped 6 bases, with 15 bases sitting between them. CDR3 nucleotides: TGTGCCAGTAGTAGAGCCAGCCCGAACGATGGCTACACCTTC. Residues: CASSRASPNDGYTF. Full variable domain (outside the CDR3, taken from reference TRBV19 and TRBJ1-2): DGGITQSPKYLFRKEGQNVTLSCEQNLNHDAMYWYRQDPGQGLRLIYYSQIVNDFQKGDIAEGYSVSREKKESFPLTVTSAQKNPTAFYLCASSRASPNDGYTFGSGTRLTVV.

The chain has TRBV28 and TRBJ1-4, with TRBD1 matching over 8 bases. V was pared by 5 bases and J by 7 bases, with 12 bases of the junction left unmatched. The CDR3 has 16 amino acids. Germline V lookup: CDR1 MDHEN, CDR2 SYDVKM. The CDR3 sequence: CASSLRTGTFFEKLFF. As DNA, the CDR3 is TGTGCCAGCAGTCTGAGGACAGGGACATTTTTTGAAAAACTGTTTTTT.

This chain joins TRBV7-6 and TRBJ2-5; D unresolved. The CDR3 extends over 15 amino acids. Germline V gives CDR1 SGHVS, CDR2 FNYEAQ. Trimming cost V 4 bases and J 5 bases, with 17 bases left between them. Here the CDR3 DNA reads TGTGCCAGCAGCTCTATTTCAGGAATTCGGGAGACCCAGTACTTC. It codes for CASSSISGIRETQYF.

This clone has only one observation. Other DNA sequences in this sample translate to the same CDR3. The chain employs TRBV6-1 and TRBJ2-7; TRBD1 matches 9 bases. In germline, CDR1 is MNHNS, CDR2 SASEGT. The CDR3 loop spans 15 amino acids. Germline trimming cut 1 base from V and 3 bases from J; bases unmatched to any gene: 4. The CDR3, as DNA: TGTGCCAGCAGTGAAGGGGGGACAGGGTTCTACGAGCAGTACTTC. This translates into CASSEGGTGFYEQYF.

The chain employs TRBV5-8 and TRBJ2-2; TRBD1 agrees at 8 bases. Looked up from germline, CDR1 is SGHTS and CDR2 is YDEGEE. The CDR3 contains 17 residues. V lost 0 bases to trimming and J lost 7 bases; unmatched junction nucleotides: 11. In DNA form, the CDR3 reads TGTGCCAGCAGCTTGGCCCTCGGACAGGGACTTCACGGGGAGCTGTTTTTT. Its protein is CASSLALGQGLHGELFF.

V is TRBV29-1 and J is TRBJ2-5; 12 positions agree with TRBD1. The CDR3 covers 14 residues. V dropped 6 bases and J dropped 5; count of bases not matched to a gene: 7. The germline CDR1 and CDR2 sequences are SQVTM and ANQGSEA. CDR3 loop: CSVHGTGGGETQYF. The CDR3 bases are TGCAGCGTACACGGGACAGGGGGCGGGGAGACCCAGTACTTC.

This clone was recorded once. Other nucleotide sequences in the sample specify the same CDR3. This chain uses TRBV7-9 with TRBJ2-7, with unresolved D. V lost 1 base and J lost 3, with 10 bases in between. This CDR3 has 14 residues. Germline V gene sequence: CDR1 SEHNR, CDR2 FQNEAQ (reference sequence). The CDR3, as DNA: TGTGCCAGCAGCTTAGTTTCCGGAGACTACGAGCAGTACTTC. Translated: CASSLVSGDYEQYF.

This CDR3 is CASSAPGQGLVGETQYF. CDR3 sequence (DNA): TGTGCCAGCAGCGCACCGGGACAGGGGCTTGTAGGAGAGACCCAGTACTTC. The V and J genes are TRBV5-4 and TRBJ2-5; 10 bases are a match to TRBD1. The CDR3 totals 17 residues. Trimming at V came to 4 bases and at J to 4 bases, leaving 13 bases not matched to a gene. Germline values: CDR1 SGHNT, CDR2 YYREEE (reference sequence).

V gene TRBV29-1 combines with J gene TRBJ2-7; D remains ambiguous. Trimming removed 4 bases from V and 5 bases from J, with 12 bases in between. The CDR3 runs to 12 residues. Germline values: CDR1 SQVTM, CDR2 ANQGSEA. The CDR3 sequence is CSVVGIGNEQYF. CDR3 nucleotides: TGCAGCGTTGTAGGGATCGGTAACGAGCAGTACTTC.

This sequence joins TRBV30 and TRBJ2-5; possible D gene TRBD1, 6 bases. Trimming stripped 3 bases from V and 2 bases from J, with 16 bases between. This CDR3 is built from 15 residues. Per germline, CDR1 GTSNPN and CDR2 SVGIG (reference sequence). The CDR3 spells CAWSAGATSQETQYF. CDR3 in DNA: TGTGCCTGGAGCGCAGGGGCCACAAGTCAAGAGACCCAGTACTTC.

This clone was picked up a small number of times. The V call is TRBV10-3, the J call TRBJ1-5; the D is unclear. Germline V gene lookup returns CDR1 ENHRY and CDR2 SYGVKD. This CDR3 is built from 13 residues. Trimming took 0 bases from V and 5 from J, leaving 5 bases between them. This CDR3 is CAISESPDQPQHF. The DNA for the CDR3 is TGTGCCATCAGTGAGTCTCCAGATCAGCCCCAGCATTTT.

The V gene is TRBV7-9, the J gene TRBJ2-3; 9 nucleotides agree with TRBD2. V shed 3 bases, J shed 2 bases, and the junction held 6 bases outside the gene matches. Looked up from germline, CDR1 is SEHNR and CDR2 is FQNEAQ (reference sequence). This CDR3 comprises 16 residues. The DNA of the CDR3 is TGTGCCAGCAGCTTTGATCCTAGCGGGATCACAGATACGCAGTATTTT. It encodes CASSFDPSGITDTQYF.

This clone was observed a handful of times. The chain carries TRBV4-3 and TRBJ1-5; D is unresolved. Looked up from germline, CDR1 is LGHNA and CDR2 is YSLEER. Trimming removed 3 bases at V and 2 bases at J, with 11 bases between. The CDR3 extends over 15 amino acids. The CDR3 sequence is CASSHLPWGNQPQHF. In nucleotides, the CDR3 is TGCGCCAGCAGCCACCTCCCTTGGGGCAATCAGCCCCAGCATTTT.

In DNA form, the CDR3 reads TGTGCCAGCAGCTTAGAGATGGACCAAGAGACCCAGTACTTC. This translates into CASSLEMDQETQYF. This chain links TRBV7-9 with TRBJ2-5; D is unresolved. Germline V CDR1 and CDR2: SEHNR, FQNEAQ (reference sequence). The V and J ends lost 1 base and 0 bases respectively, with 6 bases between them. CDR3 size: 14 residues.

The chain recombines TRBV5-6 with TRBJ2-7, with D possibly matching TRBD1 (6 bases). The J call may be mistaken, given a closer DNA end match to TRBJ2-5. Germline V gene sequence: CDR1 SGHDT, CDR2 YYEEEE. The CDR3 loop spans 13 amino acids. The DNA of the CDR3 is TGTGCCAGCAGCCCGGAAGGGGGAGAGACCCAGTACTTC. Its protein is CASSPEGGETQYF.

This clone was counted once. The V and J genes are TRBV27 and TRBJ2-7, with a tentative D call TRBD1 (5 bases). This CDR3 comprises 16 residues. Between the trimmed V and J ends, which lost 4 bases and 3 bases, there was a span of 19 bases. Germline lookup yields CDR1 MNHEY and CDR2 SMNVEV (reference sequence). CDR3 coding DNA: TGTGCCAGCAGTTCTCCCCAGGGAAAATTAAGCTACGAGCAGTACTTC. Its protein product is CASSSPQGKLSYEQYF.

The chain combines TRBV6-5 with TRBJ2-7, with TRBD2 as a possible D gene (5 bases). V lost 6 bases to trimming and J lost 4 bases, with 19 bases between them. The CDR3 spans 15 residues. CDR1 and CDR2 (germline): MNHEY, SVGAGI. The CDR3, as DNA: TGTGCCAGCAGCTATGGGGATTCGGGATCTTACGAGCAGTACTTC. This sequence encodes CASSYGDSGSYEQYF.

The V call is TRBV27, the J call TRBJ1-3; D perhaps matches TRBD1 (5 bases). The CDR3 consists of 17 residues. V was trimmed by 5 bases and J by 1 base, leaving 18 bases between them. Germline V gene lookup returns CDR1 MNHEY and CDR2 SMNVEV (reference sequence). The CDR3 loop is CASSPLGPGGSGNTIYF. The DNA of the CDR3 is TGTGCCAGCAGTCCCCTCGGTCCGGGGGGATCTGGAAACACCATATATTTT.

On this clone itself: The identical CDR3 is also encoded by other nucleotide sequences in the sample. The V and J genes are TRBV11-2 and TRBJ2-7, with 9 bases matching TRBD1. With V trimmed by 4 bases and J by 2 bases, 6 bases remained unmatched. Germline CDR1 is SGHAT and CDR2 is FQNNGV. This CDR3 is 15 amino acids long. As DNA, the CDR3 is TGTGCCAGCAGCTCTACCGGGACAGGGACCTACGAGCAGTACTTC. Its translation is CASSSTGTGTYEQYF.

The chain carries TRBV19 and TRBJ2-3, with D perhaps matching TRBD1 (5 bases). The CDR3 contains 15 residues. Trimming pared 5 bases from V and 2 bases from J, leaving 14 bases between. Germline CDR1 reads LNHDA; CDR2 reads SQIVND (reference sequence). The DNA for the CDR3 is TGTGCCAGTAGTCTGGAAAGGGGTCTCACAGATACGCAGTATTTT. Protein sequence: CASSLERGLTDTQYF.